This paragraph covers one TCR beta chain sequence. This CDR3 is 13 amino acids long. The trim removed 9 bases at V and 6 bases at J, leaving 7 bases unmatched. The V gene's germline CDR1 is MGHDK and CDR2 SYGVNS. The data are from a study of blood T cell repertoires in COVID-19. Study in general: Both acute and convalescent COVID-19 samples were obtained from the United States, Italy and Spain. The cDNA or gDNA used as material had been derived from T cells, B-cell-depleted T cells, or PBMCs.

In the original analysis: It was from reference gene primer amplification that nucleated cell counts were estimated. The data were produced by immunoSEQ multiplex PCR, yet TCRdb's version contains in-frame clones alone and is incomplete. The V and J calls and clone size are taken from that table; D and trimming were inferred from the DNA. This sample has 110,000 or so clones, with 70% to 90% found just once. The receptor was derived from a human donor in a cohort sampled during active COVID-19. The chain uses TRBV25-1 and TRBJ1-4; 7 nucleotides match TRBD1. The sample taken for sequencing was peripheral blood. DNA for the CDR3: TGTGCCAGTTCCGGGACAGCTTATGAAAAACTGTTTTTT. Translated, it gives CASSGTAYEKLFF.